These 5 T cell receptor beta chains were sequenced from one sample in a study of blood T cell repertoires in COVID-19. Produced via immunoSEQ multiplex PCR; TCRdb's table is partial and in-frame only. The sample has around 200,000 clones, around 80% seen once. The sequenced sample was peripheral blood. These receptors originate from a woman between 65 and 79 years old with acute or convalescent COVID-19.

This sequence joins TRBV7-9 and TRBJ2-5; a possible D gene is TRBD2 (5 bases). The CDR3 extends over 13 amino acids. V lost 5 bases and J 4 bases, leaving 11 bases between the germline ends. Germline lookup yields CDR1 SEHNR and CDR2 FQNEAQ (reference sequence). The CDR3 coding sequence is TGTGCCAGCAGCCGGACTCACGGAGAGACCCAGTACTTC. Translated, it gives CASSRTHGETQYF.

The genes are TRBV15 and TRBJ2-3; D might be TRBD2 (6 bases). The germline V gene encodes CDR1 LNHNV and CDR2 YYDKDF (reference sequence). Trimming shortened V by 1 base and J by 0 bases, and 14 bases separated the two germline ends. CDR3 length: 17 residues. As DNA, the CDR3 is TGTGCCACCAGCAGAGCCACGGGTCTAGCGAGCACAGATACGCAGTATTTT. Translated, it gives CATSRATGLASTDTQYF.

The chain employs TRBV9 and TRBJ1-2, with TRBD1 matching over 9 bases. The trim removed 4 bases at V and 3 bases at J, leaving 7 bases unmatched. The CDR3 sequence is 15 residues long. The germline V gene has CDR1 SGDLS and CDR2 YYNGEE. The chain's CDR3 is CASSSLDRGDYGYTF. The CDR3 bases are TGTGCCAGCAGCTCCCTGGACAGGGGTGACTATGGCTACACCTTC.

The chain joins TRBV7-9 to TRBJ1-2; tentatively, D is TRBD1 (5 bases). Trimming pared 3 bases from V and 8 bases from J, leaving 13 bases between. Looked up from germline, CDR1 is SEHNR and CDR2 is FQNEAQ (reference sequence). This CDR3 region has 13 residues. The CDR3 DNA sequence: TGTGCCAGCAGCTTGGAGGGTGCAGGGGGCTACACCTTC. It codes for CASSLEGAGGYTF.

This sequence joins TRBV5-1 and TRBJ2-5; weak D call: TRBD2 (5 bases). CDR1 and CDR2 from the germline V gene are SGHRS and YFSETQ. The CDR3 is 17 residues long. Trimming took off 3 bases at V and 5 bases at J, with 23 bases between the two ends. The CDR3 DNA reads TGCGCCAGCAGCTCCGGGCCTCGGACTCTACCCGGGGAGACCCAGTACTTC. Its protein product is CASSSGPRTLPGETQYF.